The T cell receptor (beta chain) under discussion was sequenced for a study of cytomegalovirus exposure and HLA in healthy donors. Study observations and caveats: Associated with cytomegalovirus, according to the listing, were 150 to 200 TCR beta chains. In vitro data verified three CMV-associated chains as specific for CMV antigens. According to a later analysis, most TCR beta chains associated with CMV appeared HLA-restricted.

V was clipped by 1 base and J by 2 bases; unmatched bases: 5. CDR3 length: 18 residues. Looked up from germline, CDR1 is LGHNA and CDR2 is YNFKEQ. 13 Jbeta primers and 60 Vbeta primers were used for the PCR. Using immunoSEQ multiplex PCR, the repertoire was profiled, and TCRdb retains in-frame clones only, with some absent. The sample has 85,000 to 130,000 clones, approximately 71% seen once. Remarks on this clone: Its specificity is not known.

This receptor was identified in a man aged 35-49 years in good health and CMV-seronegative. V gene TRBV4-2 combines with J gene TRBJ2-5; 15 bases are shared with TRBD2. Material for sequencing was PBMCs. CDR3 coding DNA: TGTGCCAGCAGCCAAGGGACCGGACTAGCGGGGGGGCAAGAGACCCAGTACTTC. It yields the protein CASSQGTGLAGGQETQYF.